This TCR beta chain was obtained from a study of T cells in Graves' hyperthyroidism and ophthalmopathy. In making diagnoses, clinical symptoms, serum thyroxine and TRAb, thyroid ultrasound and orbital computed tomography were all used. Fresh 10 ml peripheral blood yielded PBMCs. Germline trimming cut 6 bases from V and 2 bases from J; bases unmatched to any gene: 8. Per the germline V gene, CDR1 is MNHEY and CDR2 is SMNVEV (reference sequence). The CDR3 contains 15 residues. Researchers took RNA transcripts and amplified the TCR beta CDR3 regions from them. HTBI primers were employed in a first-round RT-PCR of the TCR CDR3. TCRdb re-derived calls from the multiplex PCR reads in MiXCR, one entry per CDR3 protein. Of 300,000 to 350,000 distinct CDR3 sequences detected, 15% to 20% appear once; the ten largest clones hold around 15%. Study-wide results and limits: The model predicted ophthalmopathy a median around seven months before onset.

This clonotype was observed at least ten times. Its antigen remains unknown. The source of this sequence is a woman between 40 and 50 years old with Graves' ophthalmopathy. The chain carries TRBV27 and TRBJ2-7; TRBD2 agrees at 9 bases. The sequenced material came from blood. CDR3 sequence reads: CASRDMGLATYEQYF. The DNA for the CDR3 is TGTGCCAGCAGAGATATGGGACTAGCTACCTACGAGCAGTACTTC.